This T cell receptor beta chain was sequenced in a study of OX40 agonist ivuxolimab in advanced cancers. Study overall: Dose-escalation patients suffered from hepatocellular carcinoma, melanoma, renal cell or head and neck cancer. Partial responses were observed in three patients, of whom one had hepatocellular carcinoma and two had cutaneous melanoma. Study-wide findings and caveats: At 0.1 to 3.0 mg/kg, clonal expansion of CD4+ and CD8+ blood T cells had occurred by week 6.

V was clipped by 8 bases and J by 0 bases, with 7 bases between them. The CDR3 is made up of 13 amino acids. CDR1 KGHSY and CDR2 FQNENV come from the germline V gene. The table came from immunoSEQ multiplex PCR; TCRdb's copy has only in-frame clones and leaves some out. The table lists 55,000 to 65,000 clones, approximately 90% of them singletons. As regards this clone: The antigen remains undetermined.

Autoimmune disease history or systemic immunosuppression disqualified patients. The chain is built from TRBV16 and TRBJ1-4; D ambiguous. This specimen consisted of CD4+ or CD8+ T cells sorted from blood, obtained in a trial of the OX40 agonist ivuxolimab. This receptor was identified in an adult with an advanced solid tumor such as melanoma, head and neck, liver or kidney cancer. The CDR3 sequence is CASGSATNEKLFF. The CDR3 region has the DNA TGTGCCAGCGGATCTGCAACTAATGAAAAACTGTTTTTT.